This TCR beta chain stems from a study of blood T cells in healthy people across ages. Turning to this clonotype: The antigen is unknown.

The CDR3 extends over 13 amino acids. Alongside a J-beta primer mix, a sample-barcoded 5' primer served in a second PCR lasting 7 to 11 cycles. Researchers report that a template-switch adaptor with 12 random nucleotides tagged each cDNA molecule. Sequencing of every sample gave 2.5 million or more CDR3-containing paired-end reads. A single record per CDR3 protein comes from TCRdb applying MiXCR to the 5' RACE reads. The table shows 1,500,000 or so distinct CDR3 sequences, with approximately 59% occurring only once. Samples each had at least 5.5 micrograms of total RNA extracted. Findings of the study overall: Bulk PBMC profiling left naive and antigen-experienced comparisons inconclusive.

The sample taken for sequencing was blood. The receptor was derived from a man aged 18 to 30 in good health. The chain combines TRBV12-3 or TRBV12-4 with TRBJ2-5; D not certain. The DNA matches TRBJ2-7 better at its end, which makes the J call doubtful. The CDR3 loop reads CASSPNLGSEQYF. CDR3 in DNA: TGTGCCAGCAGCCCAAATCTAGGATCCGAGCAGTACTTC.